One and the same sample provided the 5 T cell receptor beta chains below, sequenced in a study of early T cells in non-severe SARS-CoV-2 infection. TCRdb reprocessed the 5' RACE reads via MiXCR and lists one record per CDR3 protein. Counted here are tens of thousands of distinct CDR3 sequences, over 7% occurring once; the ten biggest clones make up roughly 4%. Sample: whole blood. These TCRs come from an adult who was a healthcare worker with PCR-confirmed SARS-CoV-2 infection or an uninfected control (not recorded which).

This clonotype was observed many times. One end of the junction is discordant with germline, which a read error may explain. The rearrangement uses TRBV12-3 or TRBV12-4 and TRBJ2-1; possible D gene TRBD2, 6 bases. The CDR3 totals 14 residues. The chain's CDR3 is CASNLAETYNEQFF. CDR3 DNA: TGTGCCAGCAATTTAGCGGAGACCTACAATGAGCAGTTCTTC.

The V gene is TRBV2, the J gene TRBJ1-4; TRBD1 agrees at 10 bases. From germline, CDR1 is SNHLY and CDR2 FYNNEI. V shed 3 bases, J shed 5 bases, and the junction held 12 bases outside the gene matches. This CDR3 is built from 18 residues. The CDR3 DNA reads TGTGCCAGCAGTGATCGACGCCGGGACAGGGGAGCGAATGAAAAACTGTTTTTT. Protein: CASSDRRRDRGANEKLFF.

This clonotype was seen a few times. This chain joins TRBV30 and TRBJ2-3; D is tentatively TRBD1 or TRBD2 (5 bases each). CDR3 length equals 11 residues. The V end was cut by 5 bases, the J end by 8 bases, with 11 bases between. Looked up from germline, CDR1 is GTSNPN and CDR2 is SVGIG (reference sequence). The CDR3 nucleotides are TGTGCCTGGGGGGCAGGGACTACGCAGTATTTT. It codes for CAWGAGTTQYF.

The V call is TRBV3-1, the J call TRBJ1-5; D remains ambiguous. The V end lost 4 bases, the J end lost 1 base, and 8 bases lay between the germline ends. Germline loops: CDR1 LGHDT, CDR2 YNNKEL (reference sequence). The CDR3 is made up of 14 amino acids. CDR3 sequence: CASSPTASNQPQHF. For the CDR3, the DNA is TGTGCCAGCAGCCCTACAGCCAGCAATCAGCCCCAGCATTTT. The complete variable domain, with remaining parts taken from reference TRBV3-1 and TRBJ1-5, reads DTAVSQTPKYLVTQMGNDKSIKCEQNLGHDTMYWYKQDSKKFLKIMFSYNNKELIINETVPNRFSPKSPDKAHLNLHINSLELGDSAVYFCASSPTASNQPQHFGDGTRLSIL.

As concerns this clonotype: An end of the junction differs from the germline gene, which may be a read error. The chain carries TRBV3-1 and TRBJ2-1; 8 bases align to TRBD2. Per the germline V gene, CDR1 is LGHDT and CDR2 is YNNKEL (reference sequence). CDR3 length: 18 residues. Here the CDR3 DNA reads TGTGCCAGTAGCCCAGCCGAAGCGGGGGTGGTTGGATACAATGAGCAGTTCTTC. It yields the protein CASSPAEAGVVGYNEQFF.